The 22 T cell receptor beta chains presented below share a single source sample, sequenced in a study of cytomegalovirus exposure and HLA in healthy donors (dated by TCRdb to 2016 to 2017). The method was the immunoSEQ multiplex PCR assay. For the multiplex PCR, a mixture combining 60 forward primers for TCR Vbeta segments and 13 reverse primers for TCR Jbeta segments was used. Held by TCRdb, this immuneACCESS table contains in-frame sequences only and omits some clones. Under half of the omission traces to an unresolved V gene where checked; the cause of the rest is unknown. The sample table holds roughly 160,000 clones, of which approximately 80% were seen once. The ten largest clones capture around 1.3% of the sample. The source material was PBMCs. Receptors originate from a woman between 50 and 59 years old in good health and CMV-seronegative.

The J gene is TRBJ1-1, the V gene TRBV30; D is possibly TRBD1 (6 bases). V lost 2 bases to trimming and J lost 0 bases, with 13 bases between them. CDR1 is GTSNPN and CDR2 is SVGIG in the germline V gene (reference sequence). The CDR3 runs to 15 residues. CDR3 nucleotide sequence: TGTGCCTGGAGTCCCCGTGGGGGCATGAACACTGAAGCTTTCTTT. Encoded protein: CAWSPRGGMNTEAFF. Drawing the rest from reference TRBV30 and TRBJ1-1, the complete variable domain is SQTIHQWPATLVQPVGSPLSLECTVEGTSNPNLYWYRQAAGRGLQLLFYSVGIGQISSEVPQNLSASRPQDRQFILSSKKLLLSDSGFYLCAWSPRGGMNTEAFFGQGTRLTVV.

This clone was counted once. The chain combines TRBV5-1 with TRBJ2-2; 7 bases align to TRBD2. Unmatched junction bases numbered 2, after V lost 2 bases and J lost 1 base. From germline, CDR1 is SGHRS and CDR2 YFSETQ. The CDR3 spans 15 residues. CDR3 sequence (DNA): TGCGCCAGCAGCTTACGGGAGGTGAACACCGGGGAGCTGTTTTTT. This sequence encodes CASSLREVNTGELFF. Drawing the rest from reference TRBV5-1 and TRBJ2-2, the complete variable domain is KAGVTQTPRYLIKTRGQQVTLSCSPISGHRSVSWYQQTPGQGLQFLFEYFSETQRNKGNFPGRFSGRQFSNSRSEMNVSTLELGDSALYLCASSLREVNTGELFFGEGSRLTVL.

This chain links TRBV11-3 with TRBJ1-1; D call uncertain. With 4 bases removed from V and 4 bases from J, the gap between germline ends came to 10 bases. The CDR3 covers 13 residues. Germline values: CDR1 SGHNT, CDR2 YENEEA. In DNA, the CDR3 is TGTGCCAGCAGCTCGGGGTCGGGCACTGAAGCTTTCTTT. It is translated as CASSSGSGTEAFF.

V is TRBV9 and J is TRBJ2-5; D might be TRBD2 (5 bases). The DNA end is a closer match to TRBJ2-7, so the J assignment may be wrong. This CDR3 is 13 amino acids long. Germline loops: CDR1 SGDLS, CDR2 YYNGEE. The CDR3 DNA sequence: TGTGCCAGTTCCCGGACTCCCTCCTACGAGCAGTACTTC. Its protein is CASSRTPSYEQYF.

V and J are TRBV29-1 and TRBJ2-5; TRBD1 aligns across 7 bases. With 6 bases clipped from V and 5 bases from J, the junction kept 6 bases outside the gene matches. Germline CDR1 reads SQVTM; CDR2 reads ANQGSEA. The CDR3 consists of 12 residues. CDR3 residues: CSVTTGEETQYF. The CDR3 DNA follows: TGCAGCGTGACTACAGGGGAGGAGACCCAGTACTTC.

The J gene is TRBJ1-2, the V gene TRBV29-1, with 8 bases aligning to TRBD1. The CDR3 is made up of 14 amino acids. Germline V gene data show CDR1 as SQVTM and CDR2 as ANQGSEA. Trimming removed 3 bases from V and 1 base from J; junction bases left unmatched: 4. The CDR3 is CSVEGQANNYGYTF. CDR3 bases: TGCAGCGTTGAGGGACAGGCGAATAACTATGGCTACACCTTC.

This chain links TRBV11-3 with TRBJ2-6, with D tentatively TRBD1 (5 bases). In germline, CDR1 is SGHNT, CDR2 YENEEA. V lost 5 bases and J 2 bases, leaving 10 bases between the germline ends. CDR3 length: 15 residues. In DNA form, the CDR3 reads TGTGCCAGCAGCGCCGACAGTGCTGGGGCCAACGTCCTGACTTTC. Amino acid sequence: CASSADSAGANVLTF.

The gene calls are TRBV5-4 and TRBJ2-2, with D perhaps TRBD1 (5 bases). Germline values: CDR1 SGHNT, CDR2 YYREEE (reference sequence). The germline V and J ends were trimmed by 4 bases and 0 bases, with 16 bases remaining between them. The CDR3 covers 17 residues. CDR3 nucleotide sequence: TGTGCCAGCAGCCCAGGACACATTGTATCGAACACCGGGGAGCTGTTTTTT. It is translated as CASSPGHIVSNTGELFF.

The J gene is TRBJ2-1, the V gene TRBV4-3; 8 bases map to TRBD1. V lost 0 bases to trimming and J lost 8 bases; unmatched junction nucleotides: 6. The CDR3 loop spans 15 amino acids. The germline gives CDR1 LGHNA, CDR2 YSLEER. The CDR3 loop is CASSQDRTGKDEQFF. CDR3 in DNA: TGCGCCAGCAGCCAAGATCGGACAGGGAAAGATGAGCAGTTCTTC.

This chain connects TRBV5-1 to TRBJ2-5, with D maybe TRBD1 (6 bases). CDR1 and CDR2 (germline): SGHRS, YFSETQ. There are 16 residues in the CDR3. V was trimmed by 0 bases and J by 2 bases, leaving 14 bases between them. CDR3 nucleotides: TGCGCCAGCAGCTTGGGCAGGGGAAAGGAGCAAGAGACCCAGTACTTC. Translated, it gives CASSLGRGKEQETQYF.

A few counts support this clone. The chain carries TRBV19 and TRBJ1-5; 8 nucleotides align to TRBD1. Looked up from germline, CDR1 is LNHDA and CDR2 is SQIVND (reference sequence). V was clipped by 10 bases and J by 2 bases; unmatched bases: 7. The CDR3 sequence is 14 residues long. CDR3: CATTGGHGNQPQHF. CDR3 DNA sequence: TGTGCCACCACAGGGGGGCATGGCAATCAGCCCCAGCATTTT.

This sequence joins TRBV6-6 and TRBJ1-2, with 8 nucleotides matching TRBD1. J was trimmed by 6 bases and V by 7 bases; bases with no gene match: 13. Germline V gene lookup returns CDR1 MNHNY and CDR2 SVGAGI (reference sequence). The CDR3 is 15 residues long. The CDR3 DNA is TGTGCCAGCAATCGTCAGGGGGCGTCGGTGAATGGCTACACCTTC. It specifies CASNRQGASVNGYTF.

The chain recombines TRBV5-6 with TRBJ1-1; possibly TRBD1 for D (6 bases). Germline assignment: CDR1 SGHDT and CDR2 YYEEEE. The V end lost 4 bases, the J end lost 0 bases, and 13 bases lay between the germline ends. The CDR3 length is 15 residues. CDR3 sequence (DNA): TGTGCCAGCAGCCACCACGGGACAATGAACACTGAAGCTTTCTTT. The encoded protein is CASSHHGTMNTEAFF.

CDR3 DNA: TGCGCCAGCAGCCCCGGGACAACTTACAATGAGCAGTTCTTC. It encodes CASSPGTTYNEQFF. The genes are TRBV5-1 and TRBJ2-1; weak D call: TRBD1 (6 bases). Germline V gives CDR1 SGHRS, CDR2 YFSETQ. Between the trimmed V and J ends, which lost 4 bases and 4 bases, there was a span of 12 bases. The CDR3 totals 14 residues.

The V call is TRBV11-3, the J call TRBJ2-7; D uncertain. Deletions cut 1 base from V and 6 bases from J, with 10 bases between. The germline V gene encodes CDR1 SGHNT and CDR2 YENEEA. The length of the CDR3 is 13 residues. The CDR3 DNA follows: TGTGCCAGCAGCTTAGCGTCTGCCGGCGAGCAGTACTTC. This codes for CASSLASAGEQYF.

This chain uses TRBV28 with TRBJ1-1; TRBD1 is a possible D gene (5 bases). Germline V CDR1 and CDR2: MDHEN, SYDVKM. Trimming took 3 bases from V and 8 from J, leaving 19 bases between them. The CDR3 totals 15 residues. CDR3 loop: CASSFGAAGPIEAFF. CDR3 DNA: TGTGCCAGCAGTTTTGGGGCTGCTGGGCCCATAGAAGCTTTCTTT.

The chain couples TRBV6-1 to TRBJ2-7; 7 bases align to TRBD1. V shed 5 bases and J 6 bases; nucleotides not matched to a gene: 10. The germline V gene encodes CDR1 MNHNS and CDR2 SASEGT. The CDR3 spans 14 residues. The CDR3 DNA sequence: TGTGCCAGCAGTCCCCGACTGACAGGGACCGAGCAGTACTTC. Protein sequence: CASSPRLTGTEQYF.

The chain is built from TRBV5-1 and TRBJ2-2, with a possible D match to TRBD1 (5 bases). The CDR3 loop spans 14 amino acids. Trimming cost V 4 bases and J 0 bases, with 7 bases left between them. Germline loops: CDR1 SGHRS, CDR2 YFSETQ. The chain's CDR3 is CASSPGSNTGELFF. The CDR3, as DNA: TGCGCCAGCAGCCCAGGGTCGAACACCGGGGAGCTGTTTTTT.

The V and J genes are TRBV11-2 and TRBJ1-1; D possibly corresponds to TRBD1 (5 bases). Trimming removed 8 bases from V and 4 bases from J, with 14 bases in between. CDR1 and CDR2 (germline): SGHAT, FQNNGV. This CDR3 is built from 13 residues. The CDR3 region is CASGLRGGTEAFF. CDR3 DNA sequence: TGTGCCAGCGGTCTCCGGGGGGGCACTGAAGCTTTCTTT.

J is TRBJ1-3 and V is TRBV11-2; D uncertain. The CDR3 totals 15 residues. Germline V CDR1 and CDR2: SGHAT, FQNNGV. V gave up 2 bases and J gave up 4 bases, with 12 bases separating them. The CDR3 is CASSLRADLGNTIYF. The CDR3 DNA follows: TGTGCCAGCAGCTTACGAGCCGATCTGGGAAACACCATATATTTT.

This clone appeared a single time. The J gene is TRBJ2-3, the V gene TRBV5-1; a possible D gene is TRBD1 (5 bases). Trimming cost V 1 base and J 2 bases, with 11 bases left between them. This CDR3 is built from 15 residues. The germline V gene has CDR1 SGHRS and CDR2 YFSETQ. CDR3 protein: CASSLRGKATDTQYF. CDR3 DNA sequence: TGCGCCAGCAGCTTGAGGGGAAAGGCCACAGATACGCAGTATTTT.

This clone has more than one count but fewer than ten. The chain has TRBV2 and TRBJ1-4, with D possibly being TRBD1 (5 bases). The length of the CDR3 is 15 residues. V was cut by 4 bases and J by 11 bases, with 20 bases left in between. Germline V gives CDR1 SNHLY, CDR2 FYNNEI. The CDR3 spells CASSVWGEPGGKLFF. As DNA, the CDR3 is TGTGCCAGCAGTGTTTGGGGGGAGCCGGGTGGGAAACTGTTTTTT.